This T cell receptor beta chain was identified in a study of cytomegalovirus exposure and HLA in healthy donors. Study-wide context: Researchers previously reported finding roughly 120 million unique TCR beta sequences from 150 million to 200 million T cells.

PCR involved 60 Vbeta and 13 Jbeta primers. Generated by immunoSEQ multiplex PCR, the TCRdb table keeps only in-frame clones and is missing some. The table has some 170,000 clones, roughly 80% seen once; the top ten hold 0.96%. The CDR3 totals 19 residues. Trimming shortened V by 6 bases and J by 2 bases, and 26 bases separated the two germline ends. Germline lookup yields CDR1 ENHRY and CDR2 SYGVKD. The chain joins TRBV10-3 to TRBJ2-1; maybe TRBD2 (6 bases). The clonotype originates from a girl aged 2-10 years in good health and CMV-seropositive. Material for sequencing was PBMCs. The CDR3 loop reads CAIRTIIAGGISAYNEQFF. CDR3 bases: TGTGCCATCAGGACCATAATAGCTGGGGGGATTTCTGCCTACAATGAGCAGTTCTTC.